A selection of T cell receptor beta chains follows, all from one sample in a study of cytomegalovirus exposure and HLA in healthy donors. TCRdb's table, derived via immunoSEQ multiplex PCR, lists solely in-frame clones and lacks some. The sample lists about 260,000 clones, almost 85% seen once, with about 2% in the top ten. Source material: PBMCs. The receptors shown here come from a middle-aged woman in good health and CMV-seropositive. The CDR3 runs from the conserved cysteine through the conserved F or W. The order of the fields is V gene, J gene, D gene, clone size, CDR3 length, CDR3 DNA, CDR3 protein. A D gene is named only where the DNA matches it firmly. Size is stated for part of the rows, as once, few or many counts, or as a class when the clone is expanded.

V: TRBV29-1
J: TRBJ2-7
D: TRBD1
size: few
length: 13
DNA: TGCAGCGTTTCATGGACAGGGGACTACGAGCAGTACTTC
CDR3: CSVSWTGDYEQYF

V: TRBV6-5
J: TRBJ2-2
D: .
size: .
length: 16
DNA: TGTGCCAGCAGTTACTCACTGACAGGGAACACCGGGGAGCTGTTTTTT
CDR3: CASSYSLTGNTGELFF

V: TRBV7-9
J: TRBJ2-7
D: .
size: .
length: 13
DNA: TGTGCCAGCAGCTTAGACAGATACTACGAGCAGTACTTC
CDR3: CASSLDRYYEQYF

V: TRBV30
J: TRBJ2-6
D: .
size: .
length: 17
DNA: TGTGCCTGGAGTGTAAAGACAGGCTTCTCTGGGGCCAACGTCCTGACTTTC
CDR3: CAWSVKTGFSGANVLTF

V: TRBV29-1
J: TRBJ1-1
D: .
size: .
length: 14
DNA: TGCAGCGTTGCTAGAATCCGCGGGGGCCCTGAAGCTTTCTTT
CDR3: CSVARIRGGPEAFF

V: TRBV10-3
J: TRBJ1-1
D: TRBD1
size: .
length: 16
DNA: TGTGCCATCAGTGACCCCGGGACAGGGGGTTCCAGTGAAGCTTTCTTT
CDR3: CAISDPGTGGSSEAFF

V: TRBV2
J: TRBJ1-6
D: .
size: .
length: 14
DNA: TGTGCCAGCAGTGAGCGGGACCCAAGTTCACCCCTCTACTTT
CDR3: CASSERDPSSPLYF

V: TRBV7-3
J: TRBJ2-7
D: TRBD2
size: few
length: 15
DNA: TGTGCCAGCAGCTCCGGCAGCGGGAGTCCCTACGAGCAGTACTTC
CDR3: CASSSGSGSPYEQYF

V: TRBV11-2
J: TRBJ2-1
D: TRBD2
size: .
length: 17
DNA: TGTGCCAGCAGCCGAGATATAGCGGGAAAGAGTTACAATGAGCAGTTCTTC
CDR3: CASSRDIAGKSYNEQFF

V: TRBV20-1
J: TRBJ2-7
D: .
size: .
length: 10
DNA: TGCAGTGTCGAAAGGACAGAGCAGTACTTC
CDR3: CSVERTEQYF

V: TRBV4-2
J: TRBJ2-3
D: .
size: .
length: 15
DNA: TGTGCCAGCAGCCAAGATGCGGGCTACACAGATACGCAGTATTTT
CDR3: CASSQDAGYTDTQYF

V: TRBV28
J: TRBJ1-3
D: .
size: few
length: 16
DNA: TGTGCCAGCAGTTTGGAACAGGGATTCTCTGGAAACACCATATATTTT
CDR3: CASSLEQGFSGNTIYF

V: TRBV4-3
J: TRBJ2-7
D: TRBD1
size: .
length: 16
DNA: TGCGCCAGCAGCCAAGATACGGGGACAGCAATCTACGAGCAGTACTTC
CDR3: CASSQDTGTAIYEQYF

V: TRBV30
J: TRBJ1-2
D: .
size: .
length: 13
DNA: TGTGCCCGAAACGGAGGGTTCCTCTATGGCTACACCTTC
CDR3: CARNGGFLYGYTF

V: TRBV5-6
J: TRBJ1-3
D: TRBD1
size: .
length: 16
DNA: TGTGCCAGCAGCTTGCTCGGGACAGGGAGTGGAAACACCATATATTTT
CDR3: CASSLLGTGSGNTIYF

V: TRBV7-2
J: TRBJ1-2
D: .
size: .
length: 14
DNA: TGTGCCAGCAGCCCCACAGGGTCCCCTGCTGGCTACACCTTC
CDR3: CASSPTGSPAGYTF

V: TRBV11-1
J: TRBJ2-1
D: TRBD2
size: .
length: 13
DNA: TGTGCCAGCAGCTTCAAATTAGCGGGATGGAAGTTCTTC
CDR3: CASSFKLAGWKFF

V: TRBV7-9
J: TRBJ2-4
D: .
size: .
length: 13
DNA: TGTGCCAGCAGCCCGCCGCCTGGGCACATTCAGTACTTC
CDR3: CASSPPPGHIQYF

V: TRBV28
J: TRBJ1-2
D: TRBD1
size: once
length: 16
DNA: TGTGCCAGCAGTTCGGGCGGGACAGGGGGGCTCTATGGCTACACCTTC
CDR3: CASSSGGTGGLYGYTF

V: TRBV28
J: TRBJ2-7
D: .
size: .
length: 15
DNA: TGTGCCAGCAGTTTGCCCCAGGGACACTCCTACGAGCAGTACTTC
CDR3: CASSLPQGHSYEQYF

V: TRBV9
J: TRBJ2-7
D: TRBD2
size: .
length: 15
DNA: TGTGCCAGCAGCGTTTCTGGCGGGAGGACTTACGAGCAGTACTTC
CDR3: CASSVSGGRTYEQYF

V: TRBV30
J: TRBJ1-5
D: TRBD1
size: .
length: 13
DNA: TGTGCCTGGGGACAGGGGCAAAATCAGCCCCAGCATTTT
CDR3: CAWGQGQNQPQHF

V: TRBV19
J: TRBJ1-1
D: .
size: .
length: 15
DNA: TGTGCCAGTAGTATAGTTTTAAGAGCGGCCACTGAAGCTTTCTTT
CDR3: CASSIVLRAATEAFF

V: TRBV6-5
J: TRBJ1-3
D: TRBD1
size: .
length: 15
DNA: TGTGCCAGCAGTTTTAGGACAGGGGGACGGAACACCATATATTTT
CDR3: CASSFRTGGRNTIYF

V: TRBV27
J: TRBJ2-1
D: .
size: .
length: 12
DNA: TGTGCCAGCAGGCAGGGAATCAATGAGCAGTTCTTC
CDR3: CASRQGINEQFF

V: TRBV29-1
J: TRBJ2-3
D: .
size: few
length: 15
DNA: TGCAGCGTTGATCGCAGGGTGGTGAACACAGATACGCAGTATTTT
CDR3: CSVDRRVVNTDTQYF

V: TRBV11-3
J: TRBJ1-4
D: .
size: .
length: 15
DNA: TGTGCCAGCAGCTTAGATGGGGCCATTGGTGAAAAACTGTTTTTT
CDR3: CASSLDGAIGEKLFF

V: TRBV7-9
J: TRBJ1-4
D: .
size: .
length: 19
DNA: TGTTCCAGCAGCTTAGGTGGGGGGGGAACTTCGGCAACTAATGAAAAACTGTTTTTT
CDR3: CSSSLGGGGTSATNEKLFF

V: TRBV9
J: TRBJ2-7
D: TRBD2
size: .
length: 14
DNA: TGTGCCAGCAGCCTAACTAGCGGCAACTACGAGCAGTACTTC
CDR3: CASSLTSGNYEQYF